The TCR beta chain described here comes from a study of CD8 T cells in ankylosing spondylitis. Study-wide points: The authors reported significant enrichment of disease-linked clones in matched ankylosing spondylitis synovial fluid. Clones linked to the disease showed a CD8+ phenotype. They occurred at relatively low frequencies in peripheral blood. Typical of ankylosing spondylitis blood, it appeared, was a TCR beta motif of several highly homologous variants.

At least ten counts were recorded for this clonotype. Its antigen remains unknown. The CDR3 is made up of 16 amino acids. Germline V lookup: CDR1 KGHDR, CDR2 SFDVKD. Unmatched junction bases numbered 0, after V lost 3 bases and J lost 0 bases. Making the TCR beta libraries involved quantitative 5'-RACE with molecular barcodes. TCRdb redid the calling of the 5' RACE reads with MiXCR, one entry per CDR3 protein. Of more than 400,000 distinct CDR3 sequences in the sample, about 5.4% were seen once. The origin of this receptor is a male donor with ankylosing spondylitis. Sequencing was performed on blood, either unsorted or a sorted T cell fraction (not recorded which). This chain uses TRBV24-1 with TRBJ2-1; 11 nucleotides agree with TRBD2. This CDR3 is CATSDTSGSSYNEQFF. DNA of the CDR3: TGTGCCACCAGTGATACTAGCGGGAGCTCCTACAATGAGCAGTTCTTC.